Here is one T cell receptor beta chain with its context. The antigen remains undetermined. Germline values: CDR1 LNHNV, CDR2 YYDKDF (reference sequence). This CDR3 contains 15 residues. V was pared by 1 base and J by 1 base, with 10 bases between. This entry is derived from a study of CD8+CD57+ T cells in acquired aplastic anemia. Study-wide background: When averaged, DNA from sorted CD4+ and CD8+ cells came to around 3 ug. General observations from the study: The same twenty-nine CD8+ CDR3 sequences occurred in patients and in controls.

Flow cytometry had shown expanded CD8+CD57+ cells in the patients chosen for sequencing. As a group, the patients uniformly had severe acquired aplastic anemia. Patients were therapy-naive when their blood was sampled. Genomic DNA was employed as the template in profiling TCR beta VDJ and CDR3. TCRdb re-called the reads through MiXCR, storing one row per CDR3 protein. The sample contains about 200,000 distinct CDR3 sequences, approximately 51% of which appear only once. V is TRBV15 and J is TRBJ1-1; a weak D match, TRBD1 (6 bases). The TCR comes from a human donor with aplastic anemia. The sequenced material came from sorted CD4+, CD8+, or CD8+CD57+ T cells (not recorded which) from PBMCs. The CDR3 region is CATSRAEQGNTEAFF. In DNA, the CDR3 is TGTGCCACCAGCAGAGCGGAACAGGGGAACACTGAAGCTTTCTTT.